This T cell receptor (beta chain) derives from a study of blood T cells in healthy people across ages. CDR3 size: 14 residues. From germline, CDR1 is MNHNY and CDR2 SVGAGI (reference sequence). Trimming removed 4 bases from V and 7 bases from J, with 13 bases in between. The use of a sample-barcoded 5' primer and a J-beta primer mix characterized a second PCR of about 6 to 11 cycles. TCRdb ran MiXCR on the 5' RACE reads and lists one entry per CDR3 protein. The table has 780,000 or so distinct CDR3 sequences, around half seen once. The chain is built from TRBV6-6 and TRBJ1-4, with D perhaps matching TRBD1 (5 bases). The receptor's source is a man older than 75 in good health. The sample consisted of blood. CDR3 in amino acids: CASSLEGLGEKLFF. DNA for the CDR3: TGTGCCAGCAGTTTAGAGGGGCTTGGTGAAAAACTGTTTTTT.